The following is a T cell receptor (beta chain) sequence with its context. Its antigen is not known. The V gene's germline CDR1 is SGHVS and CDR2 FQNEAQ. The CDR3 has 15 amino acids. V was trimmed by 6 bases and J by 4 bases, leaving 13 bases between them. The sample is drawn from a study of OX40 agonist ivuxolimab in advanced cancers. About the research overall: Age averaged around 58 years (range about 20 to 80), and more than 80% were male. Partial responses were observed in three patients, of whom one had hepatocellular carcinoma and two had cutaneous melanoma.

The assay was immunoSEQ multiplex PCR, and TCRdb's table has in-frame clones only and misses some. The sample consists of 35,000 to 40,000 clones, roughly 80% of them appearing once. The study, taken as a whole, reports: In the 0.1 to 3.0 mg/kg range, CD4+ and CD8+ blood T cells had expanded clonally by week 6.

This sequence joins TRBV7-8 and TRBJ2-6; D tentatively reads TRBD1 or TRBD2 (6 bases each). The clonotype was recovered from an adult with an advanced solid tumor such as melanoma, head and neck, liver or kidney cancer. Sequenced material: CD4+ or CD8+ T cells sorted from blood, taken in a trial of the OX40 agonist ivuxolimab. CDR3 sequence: CASSPTGGGANVLTF. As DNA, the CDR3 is TGTGCCAGCAGTCCAACCGGGGGCGGGGCCAACGTCCTGACTTTC.